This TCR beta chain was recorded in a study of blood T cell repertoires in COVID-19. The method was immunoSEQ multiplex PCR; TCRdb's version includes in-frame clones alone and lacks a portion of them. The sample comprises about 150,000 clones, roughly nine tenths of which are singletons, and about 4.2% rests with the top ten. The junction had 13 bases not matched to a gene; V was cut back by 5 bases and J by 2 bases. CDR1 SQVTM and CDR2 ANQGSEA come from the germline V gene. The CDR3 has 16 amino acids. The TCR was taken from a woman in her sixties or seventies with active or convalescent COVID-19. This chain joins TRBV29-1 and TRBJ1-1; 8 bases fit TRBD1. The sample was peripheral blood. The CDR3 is CSVIGIRDRPNTEAFF. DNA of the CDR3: TGCAGCGTTATTGGAATCAGGGACAGGCCTAACACTGAAGCTTTCTTT.